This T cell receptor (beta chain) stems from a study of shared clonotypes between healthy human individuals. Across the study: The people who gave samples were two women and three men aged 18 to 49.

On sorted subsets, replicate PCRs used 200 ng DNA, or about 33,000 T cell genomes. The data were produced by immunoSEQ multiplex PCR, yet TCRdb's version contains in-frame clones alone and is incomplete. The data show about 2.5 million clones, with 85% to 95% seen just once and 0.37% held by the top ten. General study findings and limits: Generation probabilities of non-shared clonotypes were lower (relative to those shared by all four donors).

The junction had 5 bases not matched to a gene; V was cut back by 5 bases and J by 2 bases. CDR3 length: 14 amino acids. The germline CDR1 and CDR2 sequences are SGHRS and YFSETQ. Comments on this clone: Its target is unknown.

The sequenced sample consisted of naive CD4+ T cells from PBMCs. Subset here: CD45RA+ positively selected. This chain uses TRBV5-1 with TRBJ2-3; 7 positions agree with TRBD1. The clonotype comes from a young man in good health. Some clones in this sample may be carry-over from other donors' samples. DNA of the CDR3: TGCGCCAGCAGGCCCGACAGGGTCACAGATACGCAGTATTTT. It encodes CASRPDRVTDTQYF.